The sequence of this T cell receptor beta chain was determined in a study of T cell responses to AZD1222 COVID-19 vaccine. Turning to the study itself: Pooling covered second doses at about 4 or about 12 weeks.

A remark on this clone: The antigen remains unidentified.

Libraries were prepared by immunoSEQ multiplex PCR; TCRdb keeps only in-frame clonotypes and omits some of them. The table includes tens of thousands of clones, around 82% detected once. Study outcomes and limitations: The donor cohort was predominantly white British with a female majority, and clonal diversity may have been underestimated.

Germline V gene lookup returns CDR1 MGHDK and CDR2 SYGVNS. CDR3 length equals 15 residues. V lost 1 base and J lost 4, with 11 bases in between. Source: peripheral blood, taken on day 0 of AZD1222 vaccination. The receptor was isolated from an adult in good health. The chain employs TRBV25-1 and TRBJ1-5; possible D gene TRBD1, 6 bases. The CDR3 is CASSESRGENQPQHF. The CDR3 DNA reads as TGTGCCAGCAGTGAATCGAGGGGGGAAAATCAGCCCCAGCATTTT.